The T cell receptor (beta chain) described here comes from a study of T cells after yellow fever vaccination. The V gene lost 4 bases and the J gene lost 2 bases, with 10 bases spanning the gap. Germline assignment: CDR1 SGHDT and CDR2 YYEEEE. This CDR3 is built from 13 residues. There are a few counts of this clonotype. What it recognizes is unknown. 5'RACE template switching produced TCR cDNA carrying a universal primer site and UMIs. MiXCR was run by TCRdb on the 5' RACE reads, yielding one entry per CDR3 protein. Counted here are 300,000 or so distinct CDR3 sequences, approximately 13% occurring once; the ten biggest clones make up about 0.51%. Study outcomes and limitations: The booster saw the reappearance of most primary-vaccination clones (approximately 96% CD4, less than 90% CD8). Within FACS-sorted repertoires, abundant clonotypes contaminating from the bulk population could be present.

This clonotype was sampled from a young man who received the YFV17D yellow fever vaccine. This sample comprised CD4+ T cells sorted from PBMCs, obtained 45 days after the yellow fever booster vaccination. V usage is TRBV5-6 and J usage is TRBJ2-7; D is ambiguous. CDR3 nucleotides: TGTGCCAGCAGCCCTGGATCCCCCTACGAGCAGTACTTC. This encodes CASSPGSPYEQYF.